The rows below give T cell receptor beta chains drawn from one sample of a study of cytomegalovirus exposure and HLA in healthy donors. Here immunoSEQ multiplex PCR was the method, and the copy in TCRdb shows in-frame clones only, minus some. Of under 200,000 clones in the sample, 82% are singletons; the top ten hold around 0.91%. Specimen: PBMCs. The source is a girl between 2 and 10 years old in good health and CMV-seropositive. CDR3s include the opening cysteine and the closing phenylalanine or tryptophan. The D gene is left open where the match is weak. Size is stated for part of the rows, as once, few or many counts, or as a class when the clone is expanded.

d_gene: -
j_gene: TRBJ1-1
v_gene: TRBV5-6
abundance: -
CDR3nt: TGTGCCAGCAGCCAGAACAGGGACACTGAAGCTTTCTTT
CDR3aa: CASSQNRDTEAFF

d_gene: -
j_gene: TRBJ2-1
v_gene: TRBV6-4
abundance: few
CDR3nt: TGTGCCAGCAGTGACGGCGGGAAAGACTACAATGAGCAGTTCTTC
CDR3aa: CASSDGGKDYNEQFF

d_gene: TRBD1
j_gene: TRBJ2-2
v_gene: TRBV5-6
abundance: -
CDR3nt: TGTGCCAGCAGCTTGGCGCGGGACAGGGTTCAGGCCGGGGAGCTGTTTTTT
CDR3aa: CASSLARDRVQAGELFF

d_gene: TRBD1
j_gene: TRBJ2-6
v_gene: TRBV9
abundance: -
CDR3nt: TGTGCCAGCAGCGTAGGTGACAGGGGGGCCCCTGGGGCCAACGTCCTGACTTTC
CDR3aa: CASSVGDRGAPGANVLTF

d_gene: -
j_gene: TRBJ2-7
v_gene: TRBV7-2
abundance: -
CDR3nt: TGTGCCAGCAGCTTAAGGTCTAGCTCCTACGAGCAGTACTTC
CDR3aa: CASSLRSSSYEQYF

d_gene: -
j_gene: TRBJ2-1
v_gene: TRBV5-1
abundance: -
CDR3nt: TGCGCCAGCAAGAACGTGGGGCGGCGGAACTCCTACAATGAGCAGTTCTTC
CDR3aa: CASKNVGRRNSYNEQFF

d_gene: TRBD2
j_gene: TRBJ2-7
v_gene: TRBV9
abundance: -
CDR3nt: TGTGCCAGCAGCGTAGGGACTAGCGAGACCTACGAGCAGTACTTC
CDR3aa: CASSVGTSETYEQYF

d_gene: TRBD2
j_gene: TRBJ2-2
v_gene: TRBV5-4
abundance: -
CDR3nt: TGTGCCAGCAGCTTGTGGCGGGAGCATCCCGGGGAGCTGTTTTTT
CDR3aa: CASSLWREHPGELFF

d_gene: -
j_gene: TRBJ2-7
v_gene: TRBV2
abundance: -
CDR3nt: TGTGCCAGCAGTGAAGGGGCAGGGTACCACTACGAGCAGTACTTC
CDR3aa: CASSEGAGYHYEQYF

d_gene: TRBD2
j_gene: TRBJ2-2
v_gene: TRBV5-1
abundance: -
CDR3nt: TGCGCCAGCAGCCAATGGAGCGGGAGGGCCGGCTGGACCGGGGAGCTGTTTTTT
CDR3aa: CASSQWSGRAGWTGELFF

d_gene: -
j_gene: TRBJ2-7
v_gene: TRBV7-3
abundance: -
CDR3nt: TGTGCCAGCAGCCCCGGGACACTCTCCTACGAGCAGTACTTC
CDR3aa: CASSPGTLSYEQYF

d_gene: -
j_gene: TRBJ1-2
v_gene: TRBV2
abundance: -
CDR3nt: TGTGCCAGCAGTGGACAGGAGTATGGCTACACCTTC
CDR3aa: CASSGQEYGYTF

d_gene: -
j_gene: TRBJ1-5
v_gene: TRBV27
abundance: once
CDR3nt: TGTGCCAGCAGTTTATTCATACCGGGGTACGAGAGCAATCAGCCCCAGCATTTT
CDR3aa: CASSLFIPGYESNQPQHF

d_gene: -
j_gene: TRBJ2-5
v_gene: TRBV28
abundance: -
CDR3nt: TGTGCCAGCAGTTTAGACAGACAAGAGACCCAGTACTTC
CDR3aa: CASSLDRQETQYF

d_gene: TRBD1
j_gene: TRBJ2-7
v_gene: TRBV28
abundance: once
CDR3nt: TGTGCCAGCAGCTCACCCCCCGGGACAGGGGGCATCTACGAGCAGTACTTC
CDR3aa: CASSSPPGTGGIYEQYF

d_gene: -
j_gene: TRBJ2-5
v_gene: TRBV29-1
abundance: -
CDR3nt: TGCAGCGTTGAAGTGAGAGGGGGGGGGTACCAAGAGACCCAGTACTTC
CDR3aa: CSVEVRGGGYQETQYF

d_gene: -
j_gene: TRBJ2-7
v_gene: TRBV11-2
abundance: -
CDR3nt: TGTGCCAGCAGCTGGGGCCTCGCGGGGAGCTCCTACGAGCAGTACTTC
CDR3aa: CASSWGLAGSSYEQYF

d_gene: TRBD2
j_gene: TRBJ2-1
v_gene: TRBV27
abundance: few
CDR3nt: TGTGCCAGCAGGGGAGGGACTAGCGGCTACAATGAGCAGTTCTTC
CDR3aa: CASRGGTSGYNEQFF

d_gene: TRBD2
j_gene: TRBJ2-7
v_gene: TRBV10-2
abundance: -
CDR3nt: TGCGCCAGCAGTGCGGGGGGGTGGGACGAGCAGTACTTC
CDR3aa: CASSAGGWDEQYF

d_gene: TRBD1
j_gene: TRBJ2-7
v_gene: TRBV5-1
abundance: -
CDR3nt: TGCGCCAGCAGCTTGGGAGTTAGACAGGGGAGCGAGCAGTACTTC
CDR3aa: CASSLGVRQGSEQYF

d_gene: TRBD1
j_gene: TRBJ2-3
v_gene: TRBV29-1
abundance: -
CDR3nt: TGCAGCGTTGTAGGCAGGGGGTTGAGTTTGGTTCAGTGGCCCACAGATACGCAGTATTTT
CDR3aa: CSVVGRGLSLVQWPTDTQYF

d_gene: TRBD2
j_gene: TRBJ2-3
v_gene: TRBV15
abundance: -
CDR3nt: TGTGCCACCAGCAGAGAATCGGCCCTAGCGGGAGGGGCTCGAAGCACAGATACGCAGTATTTT
CDR3aa: CATSRESALAGGARSTDTQYF

d_gene: -
j_gene: TRBJ1-4
v_gene: TRBV5-8
abundance: -
CDR3nt: TGTGCCACCTCGTTGCCCCGCGAGGATAATGAAAAACTGTTTTTT
CDR3aa: CATSLPREDNEKLFF

d_gene: TRBD2
j_gene: TRBJ2-3
v_gene: TRBV19
abundance: -
CDR3nt: TGTGCCAGTAGTATAGATTTACGGCGGGAGTGGGGCACAGATACGCAGTATTTT
CDR3aa: CASSIDLRREWGTDTQYF